The source of this T cell receptor beta chain is a study of blood T cells in healthy people across ages. With a J-beta primer mix and a sample-barcoded 5' primer, a second PCR ran 7 to 11 cycles. TCRdb processed the 5' RACE reads anew with MiXCR; each CDR3 protein has one entry. The sample records over 450,000 distinct CDR3 sequences, 20% to 30% being singletons. The CDR3 is made up of 16 amino acids. Germline loops: CDR1 SGDLS, CDR2 YYNGEE. The V end lost 2 bases, the J end lost 7 bases, and 21 bases lay between the germline ends. These data also featured in a second study, about T cells of mothers and their children.

The rearrangement joins TRBV9 to TRBJ1-2, with D maybe TRBD1 (5 bases). The TCR originated in a boy aged 5-17 years in good health. The material sequenced was blood. The CDR3 is CASSVGRGFLESGYTF. The DNA of the CDR3 is TGTGCCAGCAGCGTTGGGAGGGGCTTTTTGGAGAGTGGCTACACCTTC. The full variable domain, its missing parts supplied by reference TRBV9 and TRBJ1-2, is DSGVTQTPKHLITATGQRVTLRCSPRSGDLSVYWYQQSLDQGLQFLIQYYNGEERAKGNILERFSAQQFPDLHSELNLSSLELGDSALYFCASSVGRGFLESGYTFGSGTRLTVV.